This passage covers 14 T cell receptor delta chains from one sample sequenced in a study of gamma-delta T cells after stem cell transplantation. TCRdb called clones anew from the RT-PCR reads with CATT. The sample consists of 2,000 to 2,500 delta-chain clones, about 2.1% of them appearing once. The sample comprised gamma-delta T cells. Receptors originate from a human donor. It is not recorded whose cells these are; they may come from a transplant donor.

This clone was seen a few times. The mismatch at residue 15 between this DNA's translation and the TCRdb protein of a much larger clone likely reflects a read error; the protein shown is translated from the DNA. The chain carries TRDV2 and TRDJ1; TRDD3 matches at 8 bases. CDR1 is GEAIGNYY and CDR2 is EKD in the germline V gene. The CDR3 contains 17 residues. The CDR3 DNA follows: TGTGCCTGTGACACCGTTACTGGGGGGCTCTACACCGATAAACCCATCTTT. It specifies CACDTVTGGLYTDKPIF.

This chain joins TRDV2 and TRDJ1, with 10 positions matching TRDD3. Germline assignment: CDR1 GEAIGNYY and CDR2 EKD. The J segment lost 1 base and the V segment lost 3 bases, leaving 4 bases of the junction unmatched. The CDR3 loop spans 15 amino acids. The CDR3 is CACDVLGDRTDKLIF. The DNA of the CDR3 is TGTGCCTGTGACGTACTGGGGGATCGCACCGATAAACTCATCTTT.

This clone was picked up a small number of times. TCRdb has a much larger clone's protein, which differs at residue 10 from the translation of this DNA, likely because of a read error; what is shown is the protein translated from the DNA. The chain uses TRDV1 and TRDJ1; the D is unclear. Trimming removed 3 bases at V and 0 bases at J, with 20 bases between. This CDR3 comprises 18 residues. Germline V gives CDR1 TSWWSYY, CDR2 QGS. The CDR3 protein is CALGDSTKGREYTDKLIF. The CDR3 coding sequence is TGTGCTCTTGGGGACAGTACCAAGGGCAGGGAGTACACCGATAAACTCATCTTT.

A word on this clone: This likely traces to a read error, being one base from a far larger clone. Other nucleotide sequences in the sample specify the same CDR3. CDR3 residues: CACDTVTGGLYTDKLIF. CDR3 DNA: TGTGCCTGTGACACCGTTACTGGGGGGCTCTACACTGATAAACTCATCTTT. The chain employs TRDV2 and TRDJ1, with TRDD3 identical over 8 bases. Germline CDR1 GEAIGNYY, CDR2 EKD. The CDR3 length is 17 residues.

For this clone: A read error is likely here: a far larger clone is one base away. This CDR3 is also generated by other DNA sequences in the sample. V usage is TRDV2 and J usage is TRDJ3; TRDD3 matches 9 bases. The CDR3 loop spans 18 amino acids. CDR1 and CDR2 from the germline V gene are GEAIGNYY and EKD. DNA of the CDR3: TGTGCCTGCGACACAGTGGGGGATAGGTCCTGGGACACCCGACAGATGTTTTTC. Amino acids: CACDTVGDRSWDTRQMFF.

As to this clone: The likely explanation is a read error, given a far larger clone one base away. Other DNA sequences in the same sample also yield this CDR3. The genes are TRDV2 and TRDJ1, with 9 bases matching TRDD3. The germline CDR1 and CDR2 sequences are GEAIGNYY and EKD. The CDR3 length is 15 residues. Losses at the gene ends were 7 bases for V and 1 base for J; bases not matched to a gene: 9. The CDR3 DNA is TGTGCCTGCATGGCTTTGGGGGATAGCACCGATAAACTCATCTTT. Translation: CACMALGDSTDKLIF.

This clone was seen more than once but under ten times. With only one base between it and a far larger clone, this is likely a read error. Other DNA variants within this sample encode the same CDR3. V is TRDV2 and J is TRDJ1; 8 nucleotides agree with TRDD3. The J segment lost 0 bases and the V segment lost 4 bases, leaving 21 bases of the junction unmatched. The CDR3 spans 20 residues. CDR1 is GEAIGNYY, CDR2 EKD, per germline. The CDR3 loop reads CACDTPRSWGTELYTDKLIF. As DNA, the CDR3 is TGTGCCTGTGATACCCCCCGTTCCTGGGGGACCGAATTGTACACCGATAAACTCATCTTT.

About this clone: TCRdb attributes to this sequence the protein of a much larger clone, which differs from the DNA translation at residue 5; a read error is likely, and the protein displayed is translated from the DNA. The rearrangement uses TRDV2 and TRDJ1, with a tentative D call TRDD3 (6 bases). The CDR3 extends over 15 amino acids. Looked up from germline, CDR1 is GEAIGNYY and CDR2 is EKD. Trimming removed 3 bases at V and 5 bases at J, with 18 bases between. CDR3 DNA sequence: TGTGCCTGTGACCCGCTGGGGACCAAGATGGATAAACTCATCTTT. It is translated as CACDPLGTKMDKLIF.

To note about this clone: The protein TCRdb lists belongs to a much larger clone and differs from this DNA's translation at residue 8, which points to a read error; the protein shown is made from the DNA. The chain joins TRDV2 to TRDJ1; D possibly corresponds to TRDD3 (5 bases). The CDR3 sequence is 16 residues long. The V and J ends lost 1 base and 0 bases respectively, with 14 bases between them. CDR1 is GEAIGNYY, CDR2 EKD, per germline. The CDR3 DNA is TGTGCCTGTGACACGGTAGGTGAGGGATACACCGATAAACTCATCTTT. This gives the protein CACDTVGEGYTDKLIF.

This clone was seen a few times. A far larger clone differs by one base, so this is likely a read error. Other DNA sequences in the sample encode the same CDR3. This chain connects TRDV2 to TRDJ3; 8 positions match TRDD3. The germline CDR1 and CDR2 sequences are GEAIGNYY and EKD. CDR3 length: 22 amino acids. CDR3 in amino acids: CACDTWSGDTDYRPWDTRQMFF. CDR3 DNA sequence: TGTGCCTGTGACACCTGGAGTGGGGATACCGACTACCGTCCCTGGGACACCCGGCAGATGTTTTTC.

Worth noting for this clone: Only one base separates this from a far larger clonotype, so it likely reflects a read error. Different DNA sequences within this sample yield the same CDR3. J is TRDJ1 and V is TRDV2; 11 bases fit TRDD3. The germline CDR1 and CDR2 sequences are GEAIGNYY and EKD. CDR3 length equals 16 residues. CDR3 loop: CACDGVGDTRTDKLIF. CDR3 in DNA: TGTGCTTGTGACGGGGTGGGGGATACGCGGACCGATAAACTCATCTTT.

Notes on this clone: TCRdb shows a much larger clone's protein in place of this DNA's translation, and the two differ at residue 5, likely through a read error; the protein shown is translated from the DNA. V usage is TRDV1 and J usage is TRDJ1; perhaps TRDD3 as D (5 bases). Germline V CDR1 and CDR2: TSWWSYY, QGS. Between the trimmed V and J ends, which lost 4 bases and 0 bases, there was a span of 21 bases. The CDR3 is made up of 18 amino acids. CDR3 region: CALGGSTKGGEYTDKLIF. DNA of the CDR3: TGTGCTCTTGGGGGCAGTACCAAGGGCGGGGAGTACACCGATAAACTCATCTTT.

By share, this clone ranks as medium-sized. This probably arose from a read error, given a far larger clone one base away. The rearrangement uses TRDV2 and TRDJ1; D ambiguous. The CDR3 is 14 residues long. Germline CDR1 is GEAIGNYY and CDR2 is EKD. For the CDR3, the DNA is TGTGCCTGTGGCACCGTACTGAACACCGATAAACTCATCTTT. This translates into CACGTVLNTDKLIF.

This clone appeared a few times. Translating this DNA gives a protein that differs at residue 7 from the TCRdb one, which belongs to a much larger clone; a read error is likely, and the protein shown is this translation. The chain joins TRDV2 to TRDJ1; D may be TRDD3 (6 bases). This CDR3 has 15 amino acids. V lost 4 bases, J lost 1 base, and 15 bases lay in between. The germline gives CDR1 GEAIGNYY, CDR2 EKD. In DNA form, the CDR3 reads TGTGCCTGTGATAGCTGGTGGATACCCACCGATAAACTCATCTTT. Its protein product is CACDSWWIPTDKLIF.